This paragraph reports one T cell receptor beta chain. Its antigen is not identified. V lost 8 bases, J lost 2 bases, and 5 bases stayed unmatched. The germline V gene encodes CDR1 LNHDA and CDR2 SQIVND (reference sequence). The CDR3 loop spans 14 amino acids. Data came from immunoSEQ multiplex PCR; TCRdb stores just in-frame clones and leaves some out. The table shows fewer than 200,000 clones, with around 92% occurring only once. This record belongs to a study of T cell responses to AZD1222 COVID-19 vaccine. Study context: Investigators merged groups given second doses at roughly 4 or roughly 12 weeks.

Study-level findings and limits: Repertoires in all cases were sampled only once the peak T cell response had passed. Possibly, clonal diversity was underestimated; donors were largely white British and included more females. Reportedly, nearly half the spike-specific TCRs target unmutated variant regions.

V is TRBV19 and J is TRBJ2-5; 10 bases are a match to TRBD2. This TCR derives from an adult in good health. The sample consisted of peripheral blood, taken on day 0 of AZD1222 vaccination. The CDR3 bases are TGTGCCAGTGCAAGCGGGAGGGATCAAGAGACCCAGTACTTC. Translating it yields CASASGRDQETQYF.